A single sample is the source of the 23 T cell receptor beta chains below, sequenced in a study of OX40 agonist ivuxolimab in advanced cancers. Sequenced by immunoSEQ multiplex PCR; TCRdb stores in-frame clones only, minus some. The data hold 50,000 to 60,000 clones, with about nine tenths observed a single time. The sequenced sample was CD4+ or CD8+ T cells sorted from blood, obtained in a trial of the OX40 agonist ivuxolimab. Receptor source: an adult with an advanced solid tumor such as melanoma, head and neck, liver or kidney cancer.

The rearrangement links TRBV15 to TRBJ1-5, with no clear D. This CDR3 has 15 residues. V gave up 1 base and J gave up 5 bases, with 12 bases separating them. Germline V gene lookup returns CDR1 LNHNV and CDR2 YYDKDF (reference sequence). The CDR3 loop is CATSRVRLQDQPQHF. Here the CDR3 DNA reads TGTGCCACCAGCAGAGTTCGCCTCCAGGATCAGCCCCAGCATTTT.

The rearrangement links TRBV27 to TRBJ2-1; tentative D call: TRBD1 (5 bases). Germline V gene data show CDR1 as MNHEY and CDR2 as SMNVEV (reference sequence). CDR3 length: 13 residues. V lost 3 bases to trimming and J lost 12 bases, with 15 bases between them. The chain's CDR3 is CASSLSWMQGQFF. The CDR3 DNA is TGTGCCAGCAGTTTGAGCTGGATGCAGGGGCAGTTCTTC.

Turning to this clone: Germline and junction disagree at one end, which may indicate a read error. The CDR3 protein is CASSPIAKFQETQYF. The DNA of the CDR3 is TGTGCTAGCAGCCCAATCGCGAAGTTTCAAGAGACCCAGTACTTC. J is TRBJ2-5 and V is TRBV7-7; D call uncertain. Germline assignment: CDR1 SSHAT and CDR2 FNYEAQ (reference sequence). There are 15 residues in the CDR3.

This clone has just one count. J is TRBJ1-6 and V is TRBV9; D remains ambiguous. The CDR3 has 15 residues. Trimming removed 5 bases from V and 0 bases from J, with 9 bases in between. Per the germline V gene, CDR1 is SGDLS and CDR2 is YYNGEE. CDR3 DNA sequence: TGTGCCAGCAGAGCGGGGAGCTCCTATAATTCACCCCTCCACTTT. It yields the protein CASRAGSSYNSPLHF.

V is TRBV2 and J is TRBJ1-3; a possible D gene is TRBD1 (6 bases). The CDR3 runs to 15 residues. Germline V lookup: CDR1 SNHLY, CDR2 FYNNEI. Between the trimmed V and J ends, which lost 5 bases and 4 bases, there was a span of 15 bases. This CDR3 is CASSPSTGAGNTIYF. The CDR3, as DNA: TGTGCCAGCAGTCCTTCGACAGGAGCGGGAAACACCATATATTTT.

CDR3 in amino acids: CASSVGQQGGNIQYF. The CDR3 coding sequence is TGTGCCAGCAGCGTAGGACAACAGGGAGGAAACATTCAGTACTTC. The chain is built from TRBV9 and TRBJ2-4; D is possibly TRBD1 or TRBD2 (6 bases each). Germline V gene sequence: CDR1 SGDLS, CDR2 YYNGEE. Trimming pared 0 bases from V and 6 bases from J, leaving 13 bases between. The CDR3 is 15 amino acids. The variable domain in full, with the rest retrieved from reference TRBV9 and TRBJ2-4, is DSGVTQTPKHLITATGQRVTLRCSPRSGDLSVYWYQQSLDQGLQFLIQYYNGEERAKGNILERFSAQQFPDLHSELNLSSLELGDSALYFCASSVGQQGGNIQYFGAGTRLSVL.

The rearrangement uses TRBV6-5 and TRBJ2-3; D is unresolved. The CDR3 consists of 13 residues. The ends were cut back, 8 bases at V and 4 bases at J, with 13 bases in the middle. Germline loops: CDR1 MNHEY, CDR2 SVGAGI. In nucleotides, the CDR3 is TGTGCCAGCTCCCTCGACTGGGCAGATACGCAGTATTTT. Amino acid sequence: CASSLDWADTQYF.

This chain uses TRBV7-9 with TRBJ1-1; 8 positions agree with TRBD1. The CDR3 sequence is 16 residues long. CDR1 SEHNR and CDR2 FQNEAQ come from the germline V gene (reference sequence). After removal of 4 bases from V and 4 bases from J, the junction contained 11 bases not matched to a gene. The DNA for the CDR3 is TGTGCCAGCAGCTCCTATCTCGGACAGGGCTCCACTGAAGCTTTCTTT. Translating it yields CASSSYLGQGSTEAFF. Together with reference TRBV7-9 and TRBJ1-1, the CDR3 gives the full variable domain: DTGVSQNPRHKITKRGQNVTFRCDPISEHNRLYWYRQTLGQGPEFLTYFQNEAQLEKSRLLSDRFSAERPKGSFSTLEIQRTEQGDSAMYLCASSSYLGQGSTEAFFGQGTRLTVV.

The chain recombines TRBV5-1 with TRBJ2-1, with 8 nucleotides matching TRBD2. Germline CDR1 reads SGHRS; CDR2 reads YFSETQ. The CDR3 totals 11 residues. The junction had 3 bases not matched to a gene; V was cut back by 4 bases and J by 12 bases. CDR3 residues: CASSREGPQFF. DNA for the CDR3: TGCGCCAGCAGCCGGGAGGGTCCGCAGTTCTTC.

V gene TRBV4-3 combines with J gene TRBJ1-1; weak D call: TRBD1 (5 bases). The V gene's germline CDR1 is LGHNA and CDR2 YSLEER. The CDR3 covers 14 residues. Trimming stripped 3 bases from V and 1 base from J, with 9 bases between. The CDR3 nucleotides are TGCGCCAGCAGCCAGGGGCAGAAGAACACTGAAGCTTTCTTT. This encodes CASSQGQKNTEAFF.

The J gene is TRBJ2-7, the V gene TRBV4-1; D unclear. The V end was cut by 0 bases, the J end by 3 bases, with 18 bases between. This CDR3 is 17 amino acids long. Germline values: CDR1 MGHRA, CDR2 YSYEKL. CDR3 sequence: CASSQDPLRNLDYEQYF. The CDR3 DNA reads as TGCGCCAGCAGCCAAGATCCTTTACGTAATCTAGACTACGAGCAGTACTTC.

The rearrangement uses TRBV19 and TRBJ1-6; no clear D gene. This CDR3 comprises 14 residues. CDR1 LNHDA and CDR2 SQIVND come from the germline V gene (reference sequence). V gave up 2 bases and J gave up 7 bases, with 9 bases separating them. This CDR3 reads CASSIHLQNSPLHF. The CDR3 nucleotides read TGTGCCAGTAGTATACACCTTCAGAATTCACCCCTCCACTTT.

The genes are TRBV5-6 and TRBJ1-2; no clear D gene. CDR3 length: 12 amino acids. The V and J ends lost 2 bases and 4 bases respectively, with 6 bases between them. Germline lookup yields CDR1 SGHDT and CDR2 YYEEEE. This chain's CDR3 is CASSFQAYGYTF. The CDR3, as DNA: TGTGCCAGCAGCTTCCAAGCCTATGGCTACACCTTC. Full variable domain (rest looked up from reference TRBV5-6 and TRBJ1-2): DAGVTQSPTHLIKTRGQQVTLRCSPKSGHDTVSWYQQALGQGPQFIFQYYEEEERQRGNFPDRFSGHQFPNYSSELNVNALLLGDSALYLCASSFQAYGYTFGSGTRLTVV.

The V call is TRBV7-8, the J call TRBJ2-7; no definite D call. Between the trimmed V and J ends, which lost 5 bases and 0 bases, there was a span of 5 bases. The germline CDR1 and CDR2 sequences are SGHVS and FQNEAQ. This CDR3 is built from 12 residues. CDR3 amino acids: CASSPLSYEQYF. The CDR3 DNA reads as TGTGCCAGCAGCCCTCTCTCCTACGAGCAGTACTTC.

The V call is TRBV4-3, the J call TRBJ2-3; TRBD2 might be the D (5 bases). The V end lost 0 bases, the J end lost 1 base, and 14 bases lay between the germline ends. Germline CDR1 is LGHNA and CDR2 is YSLEER. The CDR3 contains 17 residues. The CDR3 reads CASSQDRADWGTDTQYF. The CDR3 DNA sequence: TGCGCCAGCAGCCAAGATAGGGCGGACTGGGGCACAGATACGCAGTATTTT.

The V and J genes are TRBV10-3 and TRBJ2-2, with unresolved D. Trimming removed 3 bases from V and 2 bases from J, with 7 bases in between. The length of the CDR3 is 14 residues. Germline assignment: CDR1 ENHRY and CDR2 SYGVKD. The CDR3 region is CAISDDPNTGELFF. CDR3 nucleotide sequence: TGTGCCATCAGTGACGACCCTAACACCGGGGAGCTGTTTTTT.

The chain links TRBV6-6 to TRBJ2-7, with a possible D match to TRBD2 (5 bases). The CDR3 extends over 12 amino acids. The V end lost 2 bases, the J end lost 10 bases, and 12 bases lay between the germline ends. Germline CDR1 is MNHNY and CDR2 is SVGAGI (reference sequence). DNA of the CDR3: TGTGCCAGCAGTTACCAACCAGGAGGACAGTACTTC. Translated, it gives CASSYQPGGQYF.

The genes are TRBV6-6 and TRBJ2-7; D is undetermined. The CDR3 spans 12 residues. Germline V gene data show CDR1 as MNHNY and CDR2 as SVGAGI (reference sequence). The V end was cut by 5 bases, the J end by 2 bases, with 7 bases between. The DNA for the CDR3 is TGTGCCAGCAGTATCGTGGCCTACGAGCAGTACTTC. Amino acid sequence: CASSIVAYEQYF.

The chain uses TRBV27 and TRBJ2-7; TRBD1 or TRBD2 may be the D gene (6 bases each). Germline V lookup: CDR1 MNHEY, CDR2 SMNVEV (reference sequence). Trimming took 6 bases from V and 6 from J, leaving 18 bases between them. CDR3 length: 14 residues. CDR3 protein: CASSPLGGSGEQYF. DNA for the CDR3: TGTGCCAGCAGCCCCCTAGGGGGGAGCGGCGAGCAGTACTTC.

The CDR3 coding sequence is TGTGCCAGCGACAGAGGGGGGACTGAAGCTTTCTTT. This translates into CASDRGGTEAFF. The V and J genes are TRBV6-6 and TRBJ1-1; the D gene is possibly TRBD1 (6 bases). CDR1 and CDR2 from the germline V gene are MNHNY and SVGAGI (reference sequence). Trimming stripped 8 bases from V and 5 bases from J, with 12 bases between. This CDR3 spans 12 amino acids.

The rearrangement uses TRBV4-3 and TRBJ2-6; D ambiguous. The CDR3 contains 16 residues. CDR1 and CDR2 (germline): LGHNA, YSLEER. The V gene lost 0 bases and the J gene lost 0 bases, with 6 bases spanning the gap. The CDR3 bases are TGCGCCAGCAGCCAAGATTTCTTCTCTGGGGCCAACGTCCTGACTTTC. The encoded protein is CASSQDFFSGANVLTF.

V and J are TRBV4-3 and TRBJ1-2; a weak D match, TRBD1 (5 bases). Germline CDR1 reads LGHNA; CDR2 reads YSLEER. V was pared by 0 bases and J by 1 base, with 9 bases between. This CDR3 comprises 15 residues. The CDR3 here is CASSQDPGGNYGYTF. CDR3 in DNA: TGCGCCAGCAGCCAAGATCCGGGGGGTAACTATGGCTACACCTTC.

This chain joins TRBV21-1 and TRBJ2-7; TRBD1 reflects the table's D call only, with no check against the DNA. TRBV21-1 is reported as a pseudogene. The CDR3 is made up of 13 amino acids. CDR3 protein: CARPAQGRYEQYF. The CDR3 bases are TGTGCCAGACCAGCACAGGGTAGGTACGAGCAGTACTTC.